This T cell receptor beta chain was captured by sequencing in a study of T cells after yellow fever vaccination. Study background: Low-cell-number fractions underwent preparation using SMART-Seq v4 Ultra Low Input.

This clonotype occurred a few times. Its matching antigen is unknown. Findings of the study overall: Abundant clonotypes from the bulk population could get into FACS-sorted repertoires as contaminants. In post-booster samples, most primary-vaccination clones reappeared (roughly 96% CD4, 88% CD8).

TCR cDNA was made by 5'RACE template switching, adding a universal primer site and UMIs. MiXCR, applied by TCRdb to the 5' RACE reads, yields one record per CDR3 protein. The data contain 500,000 to 550,000 distinct CDR3 sequences, 21% of them singletons. The source of this sequence is a man between 18 and 29 years old who received the YFV17D yellow fever vaccine. The sequencing here drew on PBMCs, taken roughly 23 days after the first yellow fever vaccination.

CDR3 nucleotide sequence: TGTGCCAGCAGTCCCGGCAGGGGCTTCAACTATGGCTACACCTTC. Protein: CASSPGRGFNYGYTF. This rearrangement joins TRBV27 to TRBJ1-2, with a tentative D call TRBD1 (6 bases). CDR1 MNHEY and CDR2 SMNVEV come from the germline V gene (reference sequence). The V and J ends lost 5 bases and 2 bases respectively, with 15 bases between them. The CDR3 is made up of 15 amino acids.